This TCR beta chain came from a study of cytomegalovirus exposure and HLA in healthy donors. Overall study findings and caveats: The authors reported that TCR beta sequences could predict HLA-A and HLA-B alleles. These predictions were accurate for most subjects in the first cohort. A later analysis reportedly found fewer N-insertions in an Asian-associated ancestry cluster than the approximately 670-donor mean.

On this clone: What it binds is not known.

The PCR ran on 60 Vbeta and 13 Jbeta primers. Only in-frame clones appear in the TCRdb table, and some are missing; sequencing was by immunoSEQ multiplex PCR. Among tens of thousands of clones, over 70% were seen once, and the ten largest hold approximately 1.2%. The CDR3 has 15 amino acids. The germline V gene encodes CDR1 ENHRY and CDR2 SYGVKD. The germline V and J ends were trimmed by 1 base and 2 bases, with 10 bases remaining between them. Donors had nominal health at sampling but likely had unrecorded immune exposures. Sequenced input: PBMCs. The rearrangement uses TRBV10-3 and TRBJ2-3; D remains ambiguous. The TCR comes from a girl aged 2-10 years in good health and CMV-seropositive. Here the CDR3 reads CAISELVALTDTQYF. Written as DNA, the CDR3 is TGTGCCATCAGTGAGTTAGTAGCCCTCACAGATACGCAGTATTTT.